This T cell receptor beta chain was obtained from a study of identical twins. Findings of the study overall: Recombination models fit unrelated individuals' TCR alpha sharing but underestimated twins'.

This clonotype was seen repeatedly, ten times or more. What it binds is unknown. V was shortened by 8 bases and J by 2 bases, with 12 bases between the two germline ends. The CDR3 has 13 amino acids. Germline CDR1 reads SGHVS; CDR2 reads FQNEAQ. In TCRdb, the 5' RACE reads were re-called with MiXCR into one record per CDR3 protein. The sample shows roughly 250,000 distinct CDR3 sequences, roughly 7% of them seen only once. This sample also appeared in a second study, on yellow fever vaccine responses in identical twins.

The clonotype comes from a woman younger than 30 in good health. The sample was memory (CD45RO+) T cells sorted from blood. The V and J genes are TRBV7-8 and TRBJ1-1; tentative D call: TRBD1 (5 bases). The CDR3 DNA reads as TGTGCCAGCGGGTTAACAGGAAACACTGAAGCTTTCTTT. Translating gives CASGLTGNTEAFF.